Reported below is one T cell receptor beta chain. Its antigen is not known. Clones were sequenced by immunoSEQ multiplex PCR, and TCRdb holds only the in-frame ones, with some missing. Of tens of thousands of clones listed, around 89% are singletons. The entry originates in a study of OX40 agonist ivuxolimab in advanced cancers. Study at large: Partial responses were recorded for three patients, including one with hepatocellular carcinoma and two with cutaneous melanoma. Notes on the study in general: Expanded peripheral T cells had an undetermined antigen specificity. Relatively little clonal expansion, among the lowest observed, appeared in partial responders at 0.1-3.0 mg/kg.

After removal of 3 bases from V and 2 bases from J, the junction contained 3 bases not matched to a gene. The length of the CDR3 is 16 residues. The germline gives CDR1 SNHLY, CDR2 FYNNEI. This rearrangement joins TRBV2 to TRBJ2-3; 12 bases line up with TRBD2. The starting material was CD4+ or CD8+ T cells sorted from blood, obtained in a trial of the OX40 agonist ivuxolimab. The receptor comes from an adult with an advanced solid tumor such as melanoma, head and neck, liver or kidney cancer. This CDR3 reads CASSETSGSSTDTQYF. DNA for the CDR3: TGTGCCAGCAGTGAGACTAGCGGGAGTTCCACAGATACGCAGTATTTT.